These T cell receptor beta chains were read from a single sample in a study of neurological immune-mediated disorders. TCRdb analysed the 5' RACE reads with MiXCR anew, one entry per CDR3 protein. The sample includes about 120,000 distinct CDR3 sequences, approximately 3.2% seen only once; the top ten take around 1.2%. Sequenced material: PBMCs. These receptors originate from a young woman with multiple sclerosis. The CDR3 runs from the conserved cysteine through the conserved F or W. Each record gives: V gene, J gene, clone size, D gene, CDR3 protein, CDR3 DNA. The D gene is left open where the match is weak. Clone sizes are given selectively: once, few, many, or a class where the clone is expanded.

v_gene: TRBV12-3/TRBV12-4; j_gene: TRBJ1-6; abundance: many; d_gene: TRBD1; CDR3aa: CASSPRQGSPLHF; CDR3nt: TGTGCCAGCAGTCCCCGACAGGGTTCACCCCTCCACTTT
v_gene: TRBV20-1; j_gene: TRBJ1-2; abundance: few; d_gene: -; CDR3aa: CSAKPPGGMGGYTF; CDR3nt: TGCAGTGCTAAACCCCCAGGCGGGATGGGCGGCTACACCTTC
v_gene: TRBV7-2; j_gene: TRBJ2-5; abundance: many; d_gene: -; CDR3aa: CAAGRGETQYF; CDR3nt: TGTGCCGCCGGGAGAGGAGAGACCCAGTACTTC
v_gene: TRBV6-5; j_gene: TRBJ2-5; abundance: many; d_gene: TRBD2; CDR3aa: CASHGLAGAGTQYF; CDR3nt: TGTGCCAGCCACGGACTAGCGGGGGCAGGGACCCAGTACTTC
v_gene: TRBV4-2; j_gene: TRBJ2-3; abundance: few; d_gene: TRBD2; CDR3aa: CASTQLAENTDTQYF; CDR3nt: TGTGCCAGCACCCAACTAGCGGAGAACACAGATACGCAGTATTTT
v_gene: TRBV7-2; j_gene: TRBJ2-1; abundance: many; d_gene: TRBD2; CDR3aa: CASSPSGRAHNEQFF; CDR3nt: TGTGCCAGCAGCCCCAGCGGGAGGGCCCACAATGAGCAGTTCTTC
v_gene: TRBV7-2; j_gene: TRBJ1-1; abundance: -; d_gene: -; CDR3aa: CASSRGLTNTEAFF; CDR3nt: TGTGCCAGCAGCCGGGGACTGACGAACACTGAAGCTTTCTTT
v_gene: TRBV13; j_gene: TRBJ2-3; abundance: many; d_gene: TRBD2; CDR3aa: CASSFGGTSGRAGPDTQYF; CDR3nt: TGTGCCAGCAGCTTTGGCGGGACTAGCGGGAGGGCCGGCCCAGATACGCAGTATTTT
v_gene: TRBV12-5; j_gene: TRBJ1-5; abundance: many; d_gene: -; CDR3aa: CASGGGGTSQPQHF; CDR3nt: TGTGCTAGTGGCGGAGGGGGGACTTCGCAGCCCCAGCATTTT
v_gene: TRBV20-1; j_gene: TRBJ2-5; abundance: many; d_gene: -; CDR3aa: CSAIQGTSKRETQYF; CDR3nt: TGCAGTGCTATACAGGGTACTAGCAAAAGAGAGACCCAGTACTTC
v_gene: TRBV5-6; j_gene: TRBJ2-5; abundance: many; d_gene: -; CDR3aa: CASSLDAGGGETQYF; CDR3nt: TGTGCCAGCAGCTTGGACGCCGGGGGCGGGGAGACCCAGTACTTC
v_gene: TRBV5-1; j_gene: TRBJ1-2; abundance: many; d_gene: -; CDR3aa: CASSLGSGGLGYGYTF; CDR3nt: TGCGCCAGCAGCTTGGGGTCCGGGGGACTCGGCTATGGCTACACCTTC
v_gene: TRBV7-9; j_gene: TRBJ1-1; abundance: few; d_gene: -; CDR3aa: CASSPLSSVTEAFF; CDR3nt: TGTGCCAGCAGCCCCCTAAGTTCAGTGACTGAAGCTTTCTTT
v_gene: TRBV4-3; j_gene: TRBJ2-1; abundance: many; d_gene: TRBD2; CDR3aa: CASSQEAGGALHNEQFF; CDR3nt: TGCGCCAGCAGCCAAGAGGCCGGGGGGGCTCTACACAATGAGCAGTTCTTC
v_gene: TRBV20-1; j_gene: TRBJ2-7; abundance: many; d_gene: TRBD2; CDR3aa: CSARDSGAGVPYEQYF; CDR3nt: TGCAGTGCTAGAGATAGCGGGGCAGGGGTCCCCTACGAGCAGTACTTC